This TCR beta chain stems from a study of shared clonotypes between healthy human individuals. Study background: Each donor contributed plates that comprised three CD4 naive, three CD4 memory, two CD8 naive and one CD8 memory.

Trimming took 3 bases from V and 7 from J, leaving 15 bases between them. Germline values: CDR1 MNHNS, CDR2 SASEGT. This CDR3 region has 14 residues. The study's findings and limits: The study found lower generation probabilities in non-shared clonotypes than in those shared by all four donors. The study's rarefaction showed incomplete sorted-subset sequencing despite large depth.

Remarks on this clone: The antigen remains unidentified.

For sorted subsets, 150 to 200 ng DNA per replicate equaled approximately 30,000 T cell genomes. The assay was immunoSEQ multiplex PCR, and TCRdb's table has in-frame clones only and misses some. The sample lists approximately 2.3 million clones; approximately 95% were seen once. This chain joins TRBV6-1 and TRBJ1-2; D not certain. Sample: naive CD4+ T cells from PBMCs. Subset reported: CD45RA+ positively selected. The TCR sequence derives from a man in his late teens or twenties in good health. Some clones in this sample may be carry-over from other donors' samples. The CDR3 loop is CASSDWSRSGGYTF. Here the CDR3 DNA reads TGTGCCAGCAGTGATTGGTCCAGAAGCGGTGGCTACACCTTC.